The next 4 T cell receptor beta chains were all read from a single sample in a study of control samples from healthy donors and cancer patients. Here immunoSEQ multiplex PCR was the method, and the copy in TCRdb shows in-frame clones only, minus some. The table lists approximately 79,000 clones, about 88% of them singletons. Sample: blood. These receptors came from a middle-aged man in good health.

This sequence joins TRBV10-3 and TRBJ1-3, with a possible D match to TRBD1 (5 bases). The V gene's germline CDR1 is ENHRY and CDR2 SYGVKD. With 3 bases removed from V and 0 bases from J, the gap between germline ends came to 12 bases. The CDR3 extends over 16 amino acids. The CDR3 reads CAISDPGTNSGNTIYF. CDR3 nucleotide sequence: TGTGCCATCAGTGACCCTGGGACCAACTCTGGAAACACCATATATTTT.

The chain uses TRBV7-6 and TRBJ1-3, with D unclear. Trimming took off 9 bases at V and 1 base at J, with 10 bases between the two ends. There are 13 residues in the CDR3. The germline V gene encodes CDR1 SGHVS and CDR2 FNYEAQ. The CDR3 here is CASKGFSGNTIYF. The CDR3 nucleotides are TGTGCCAGTAAGGGTTTTTCTGGAAACACCATATATTTT.

The V gene is TRBV25-1, the J gene TRBJ1-1; D remains ambiguous. Trimming pared 0 bases from V and 5 bases from J, leaving 7 bases between. Germline V gene data show CDR1 as MGHDK and CDR2 as SYGVNS. This CDR3 has 13 amino acids. CDR3 protein: CASSEYGRTEAFF. The CDR3 nucleotides read TGTGCCAGCAGTGAATACGGAAGGACTGAAGCTTTCTTT.

The sample holds a few counts of this clone. The V and J genes are TRBV2 and TRBJ2-2, with 8 bases identical to TRBD1. Germline V CDR1 and CDR2: SNHLY, FYNNEI. The CDR3 contains 14 residues. J was trimmed by 7 bases and V by 6 bases; bases with no gene match: 7. The CDR3 DNA is TGTGCCAGCAGGGACAGGGCCCCTGTCGGGGAGCTGTTTTTT. Its translation is CASRDRAPVGELFF.